These 30 T cell receptor beta chains originate from one sample sequenced in a study of blood T cell repertoires in COVID-19. Data came from immunoSEQ multiplex PCR; TCRdb stores just in-frame clones and leaves some out. The profile shows approximately 110,000 clones, roughly 92% of them singletons. Material for sequencing was peripheral blood. These receptors came from a man aged 50-60 years with COVID-19, enrolled during active disease.

The chain combines TRBV14 with TRBJ1-2; D unclear. V lost 4 bases and J 8 bases, leaving 23 bases between the germline ends. The CDR3 has 16 residues. Germline lookup yields CDR1 SGHDN and CDR2 FVKESK. This CDR3 reads CASSLSSATVTRGYTF. The CDR3 coding sequence is TGTGCCAGCAGCCTTTCCTCGGCCACAGTCACCCGGGGCTACACCTTC.

The chain has TRBV5-4 and TRBJ2-3; 8 nucleotides align to TRBD2. The CDR3 has 16 residues. Germline V lookup: CDR1 SGHNT, CDR2 YYREEE (reference sequence). Losses at the gene ends were 4 bases for V and 1 base for J; bases not matched to a gene: 8. The CDR3 region is CASSPSGGRRTDTQYF. CDR3 DNA sequence: TGTGCCAGCAGCCCCAGTGGCGGGAGGCGCACAGATACGCAGTATTTT.

This rearrangement joins TRBV11-2 to TRBJ2-5, with 7 bases that match TRBD2. With 1 base clipped from V and 5 bases from J, the junction kept 4 bases outside the gene matches. The length of the CDR3 is 14 residues. The germline V gene has CDR1 SGHAT and CDR2 FQNNGV. In DNA form, the CDR3 reads TGTGCCAGCAGCTTAGCAAGCGGGAAGGAGACCCAGTACTTC. Its translation: CASSLASGKETQYF.

The CDR3, as DNA: TGCAGCGTTGGGACAGGGGGCGCCGGTGGCTATGGCTACACCTTC. Residues: CSVGTGGAGGYGYTF. This sequence joins TRBV29-1 and TRBJ1-2, with 11 bases fitting TRBD1. From germline, CDR1 is SQVTM and CDR2 ANQGSEA. Germline trimming cut 4 bases from V and 4 bases from J; bases unmatched to any gene: 8. The CDR3 loop spans 15 amino acids.

The chain uses TRBV19 and TRBJ1-2, with D perhaps TRBD1 (5 bases). The CDR3 covers 11 residues. CDR1 and CDR2 from the germline V gene are LNHDA and SQIVND (reference sequence). V was shortened by 10 bases and J by 4 bases, with 10 bases between the two germline ends. CDR3 residues: CATDDSYGYTF. Written as DNA, the CDR3 is TGTGCCACCGACGACAGCTATGGCTACACCTTC.

V and J are TRBV14 and TRBJ1-3; no clear D. This CDR3 has 13 amino acids. Germline lookup yields CDR1 SGHDN and CDR2 FVKESK. V lost 1 base to trimming and J lost 4 bases, with 5 bases between them. The CDR3: CASSQVLGNTIYF. The CDR3 nucleotides are TGTGCCAGCAGCCAAGTCCTGGGAAACACCATATATTTT. Combining the CDR3 with reference TRBV14 and TRBJ1-3 gives the whole variable domain EAGVTQFPSHSVIEKGQTVTLRCDPISGHDNLYWYRRVMGKEIKFLLHFVKESKQDESGMPNNRFLAERTGGTYSTLKVQPAELEDSGVYFCASSQVLGNTIYFGEGSWLTVV.

V and J are TRBV9 and TRBJ2-5; 8 nucleotides line up with TRBD2. Germline V gene sequence: CDR1 SGDLS, CDR2 YYNGEE. The CDR3 sequence is 15 residues long. Trimming cost V 4 bases and J 1 base; bases outside gene matches: 6. CDR3 amino acids: CASSPPGTSQETQYF. The CDR3, as DNA: TGTGCCAGCAGCCCCCCCGGGACTAGCCAAGAGACCCAGTACTTC.

V and J are TRBV10-3 and TRBJ2-1; D is possibly TRBD2 (5 bases). V was cut by 6 bases and J by 5 bases, with 8 bases left in between. The CDR3 covers 12 residues. Germline assignment: CDR1 ENHRY and CDR2 SYGVKD. The CDR3 nucleotides read TGTGCCATCAGCAGGACTGACAATGAGCAGTTCTTC. It codes for CAISRTDNEQFF.

The chain couples TRBV28 to TRBJ2-7; weak D call: TRBD2 (5 bases). The germline CDR1 and CDR2 sequences are MDHEN and SYDVKM. This CDR3 has 14 residues. Trimming left V 5 bases short and J 11 bases short, with 22 bases between. Written as DNA, the CDR3 is TGTGCCAGCAGTCTGAGGGTTCCAGGATCTTCCGAGTACTTC. Translated, it gives CASSLRVPGSSEYF.

The genes are TRBV27 and TRBJ1-5; tentatively, D is TRBD1 (5 bases). Trimming pared 7 bases from V and 6 bases from J, leaving 19 bases between. The length of the CDR3 is 15 residues. The germline V gene has CDR1 MNHEY and CDR2 SMNVEV (reference sequence). The CDR3 region is CASTNRGGRGQPQHF. The CDR3 nucleotides read TGTGCCAGCACCAATAGGGGTGGTCGTGGTCAGCCCCAGCATTTT.

The chain uses TRBV10-3 and TRBJ2-7; TRBD2 matches 7 bases. The ends lost 3 bases at V and 2 bases at J; junction bases unmatched: 7. The CDR3 runs to 15 residues. CDR1 ENHRY and CDR2 SYGVKD come from the germline V gene. The CDR3 nucleotides are TGTGCCATCAGTGAACCTTCTAGCGGCCCCTACGAGCAGTACTTC. Amino acid sequence: CAISEPSSGPYEQYF.

V and J are TRBV23-1 and TRBJ1-1; 8 bases line up with TRBD1. TRBV23-1 is identified as an open reading frame with a role that is uncertain. Trimming cost V 11 bases and J 0 bases; bases outside gene matches: 11. This CDR3 is built from 15 residues. CDR3 protein: CAATSGQAMNTEAFF. The CDR3 coding sequence is TGCGCCGCCACATCGGGACAGGCAATGAACACTGAAGCTTTCTTT.

The genes are TRBV20-1 and TRBJ2-7, with 13 positions matching TRBD2. The J segment lost 6 bases and the V segment lost 3 bases, leaving 8 bases of the junction unmatched. The CDR3 is 15 amino acids. Germline CDR1 DFQATT, CDR2 SNEGSKA (reference sequence). CDR3 amino acids: CSASLGTSGTGEQYV. The CDR3 DNA reads as TGCAGTGCTAGTCTAGGGACTAGCGGGACGGGCGAGCAGTACGTC.

This chain joins TRBV5-4 and TRBJ2-3, with TRBD2 matching 8 bases. Germline CDR1 SGHNT, CDR2 YYREEE (reference sequence). The length of the CDR3 is 18 residues. With 6 bases clipped from V and 4 bases from J, the junction kept 19 bases outside the gene matches. The CDR3 reads CASMNSGRGPLSADTQYF. CDR3 nucleotides: TGTGCCAGCATGAACAGCGGGAGAGGGCCCCTATCGGCAGATACGCAGTATTTT.

The genes are TRBV9 and TRBJ2-1; D is uncertain. CDR3 size: 14 residues. V was trimmed by 3 bases and J by 0 bases, leaving 7 bases between them. Germline assignment: CDR1 SGDLS and CDR2 YYNGEE. CDR3 amino acids: CASSAYSSYNEQFF. CDR3 nucleotides: TGTGCCAGCAGCGCTTATAGCTCCTACAATGAGCAGTTCTTC.

J is TRBJ2-1 and V is TRBV19; TRBD2 aligns across 10 bases. The CDR3 extends over 21 amino acids. Germline CDR1 LNHDA, CDR2 SQIVND (reference sequence). The V and J ends lost 1 base and 2 bases, in that order; junction bases with no gene match: 17. Here the CDR3 DNA reads TGTGCCAGTAGTATAGTCCTTGGGGTTGAGCGGGAGGGCCAGACCTACAATGAGCAGTTCTTC. Translated, it gives CASSIVLGVEREGQTYNEQFF.

The chain has TRBV6-5 and TRBJ1-5; no clear D gene. The CDR3 extends over 14 amino acids. Germline-derived CDR1 and CDR2 are MNHEY and SVGAGI. V was cut by 0 bases and J by 4 bases, with 7 bases left in between. CDR3 in amino acids: CASSYSSGNQPQHF. CDR3 coding DNA: TGTGCCAGCAGTTACTCGTCGGGTAATCAGCCCCAGCATTTT.

This rearrangement joins TRBV5-4 to TRBJ1-4, with 9 bases fitting TRBD1. Per the germline V gene, CDR1 is SGHNT and CDR2 is YYREEE (reference sequence). This CDR3 contains 16 residues. V lost 0 bases to trimming and J lost 8 bases; unmatched junction nucleotides: 8. CDR3: CASSLGGTGLAEKLFF. CDR3 bases: TGTGCCAGCAGCTTGGGCGGGACAGGGTTAGCCGAAAAACTGTTTTTT.

V and J are TRBV15 and TRBJ1-2, with 11 bases that match TRBD1. Germline lookup yields CDR1 LNHNV and CDR2 YYDKDF (reference sequence). After removal of 2 bases from V and 0 bases from J, the junction contained 2 bases not matched to a gene. The CDR3 sequence is 16 residues long. CDR3 residues: CATSRRDRGANYGYTF. CDR3 nucleotide sequence: TGTGCCACCAGCAGACGGGACAGGGGGGCTAACTATGGCTACACCTTC.

The chain carries TRBV28 and TRBJ1-6, with 9 bases identical to TRBD1. CDR3 size: 15 residues. Germline values: CDR1 MDHEN, CDR2 SYDVKM. The V and J ends lost 7 bases and 7 bases, in that order; junction bases with no gene match: 8. As DNA, the CDR3 is TGTGCCAGCACCTCACCGGGACAGGGAAATTCACCCCTCCACTTT. Its translation: CASTSPGQGNSPLHF.

The chain is built from TRBV6-6 and TRBJ1-5; no clear D gene. This CDR3 spans 14 amino acids. CDR1 and CDR2 (germline): MNHNY, SVGAGI (reference sequence). Trimming pared 6 bases from V and 0 bases from J, leaving 9 bases between. This CDR3 is CASSPSYSNQPQHF. CDR3 nucleotide sequence: TGTGCCAGCAGCCCGAGCTATAGCAATCAGCCCCAGCATTTT.

The chain links TRBV5-1 to TRBJ2-2, with D unclear. This CDR3 is built from 15 residues. Per germline, CDR1 SGHRS and CDR2 YFSETQ. V lost 2 bases and J lost 0, with 8 bases in between. CDR3 sequence (DNA): TGCGCCAGCAGCTTCCAGGAAGCGAACACCGGGGAGCTGTTTTTT. Residues: CASSFQEANTGELFF. The full variable domain, rest sourced from reference TRBV5-1 and TRBJ2-2, is KAGVTQTPRYLIKTRGQQVTLSCSPISGHRSVSWYQQTPGQGLQFLFEYFSETQRNKGNFPGRFSGRQFSNSRSEMNVSTLELGDSALYLCASSFQEANTGELFFGEGSRLTVL.

The chain employs TRBV19 and TRBJ2-7, with 8 positions matching TRBD1. The germline CDR1 and CDR2 sequences are LNHDA and SQIVND (reference sequence). CDR3 size: 16 residues. V was clipped by 1 base and J by 0 bases; unmatched bases: 5. CDR3 nucleotide sequence: TGTGCCAGTAGTATAGTAAGGGACAGGATCTCCTACGAGCAGTACGTC. It yields the protein CASSIVRDRISYEQYV.

The V gene is TRBV5-1, the J gene TRBJ1-6; TRBD1 matches 10 bases. The V gene's germline CDR1 is SGHRS and CDR2 YFSETQ. The CDR3 is 15 amino acids. The V and J ends lost 1 base and 9 bases, in that order; junction bases with no gene match: 4. CDR3 loop: CASSLKRTGGSPLHF. The CDR3 nucleotides read TGCGCCAGCAGCTTGAAGAGGACAGGGGGTTCACCCCTCCACTTT.

The CDR3 DNA reads as TGTGCCAGCAGTTACTCAACAGATGGTGGAAACACCATATATTTT. This translates into CASSYSTDGGNTIYF. The chain carries TRBV6-5 and TRBJ1-3; D is unclear. This CDR3 comprises 15 residues. The V end lost 0 bases, the J end lost 3 bases, and 9 bases lay between the germline ends. Germline V gives CDR1 MNHEY, CDR2 SVGAGI.

The J gene is TRBJ1-6, the V gene TRBV3-1 (or the pseudogene TRBV3-2); D not certain. CDR1 and CDR2 (germline): LGHDT, YNNKEL (reference sequence). V lost 1 base and J lost 0, with 4 bases in between. This CDR3 spans 15 amino acids. The chain's CDR3 is CASSQASSYNSPLHF. The CDR3 coding sequence is TGTGCCAGCAGCCAAGCTAGCTCCTATAATTCACCCCTCCACTTT.

V gene TRBV6-5 combines with J gene TRBJ2-3; TRBD2 is a possible D gene (6 bases). V was clipped by 5 bases and J by 5 bases, with 8 bases between them. This CDR3 spans 12 amino acids. Per germline, CDR1 MNHEY and CDR2 SVGAGI. In DNA, the CDR3 is TGTGCCAGCAGTCGTAGCGGAGATACGCAGTATTTT. It is translated as CASSRSGDTQYF.

The J gene is TRBJ2-3, the V gene TRBV19, with D possibly being TRBD2 (5 bases). V was pared by 5 bases and J by 4 bases, with 10 bases between. CDR1 is LNHDA, CDR2 SQIVND, per germline (reference sequence). This CDR3 is built from 13 residues. The CDR3 reads CASSFSGSDTQYF. Here the CDR3 DNA reads TGTGCCAGTAGTTTCAGCGGATCAGATACGCAGTATTTT.

The chain has TRBV19 and TRBJ1-2; no clear D. In germline, CDR1 is LNHDA, CDR2 SQIVND (reference sequence). The V and J ends lost 4 bases and 0 bases respectively, with 9 bases between them. The CDR3 extends over 14 amino acids. In DNA, the CDR3 is TGTGCCAGTAGTACCGACGGAGCTAACTATGGCTACACCTTC. This encodes CASSTDGANYGYTF. Drawing the rest from reference TRBV19 and TRBJ1-2, the complete variable domain is DGGITQSPKYLFRKEGQNVTLSCEQNLNHDAMYWYRQDPGQGLRLIYYSQIVNDFQKGDIAEGYSVSREKKESFPLTVTSAQKNPTAFYLCASSTDGANYGYTFGSGTRLTVV.

The V call is TRBV9, the J call TRBJ2-5; 8 nucleotides align to TRBD2. Trimming took 0 bases from V and 7 from J; bases not matched to a gene: 5. This CDR3 is 14 amino acids long. In germline, CDR1 is SGDLS, CDR2 YYNGEE. CDR3 bases: TGTGCCAGCAGCGTAGGTAACGGGGGGGGGACCCAGTACTTC. Translating gives CASSVGNGGGTQYF.